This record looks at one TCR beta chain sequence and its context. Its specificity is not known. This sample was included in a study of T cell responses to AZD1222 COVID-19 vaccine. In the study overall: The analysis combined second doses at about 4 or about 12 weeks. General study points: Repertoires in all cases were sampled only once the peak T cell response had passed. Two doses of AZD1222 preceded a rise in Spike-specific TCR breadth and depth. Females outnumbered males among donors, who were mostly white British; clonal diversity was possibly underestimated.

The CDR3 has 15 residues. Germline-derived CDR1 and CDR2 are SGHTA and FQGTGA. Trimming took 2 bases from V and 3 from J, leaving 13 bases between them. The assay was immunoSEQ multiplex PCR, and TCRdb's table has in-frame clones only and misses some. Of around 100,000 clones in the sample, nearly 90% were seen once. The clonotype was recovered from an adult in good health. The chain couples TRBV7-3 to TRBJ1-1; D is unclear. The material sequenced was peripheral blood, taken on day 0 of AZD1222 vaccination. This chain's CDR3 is CASSLSRAGDTEAFF. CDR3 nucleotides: TGTGCCAGCAGCTTATCGCGGGCCGGGGACACTGAAGCTTTCTTT. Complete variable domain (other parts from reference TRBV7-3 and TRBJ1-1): GAGVSQTPSNKVTEKGKYVELRCDPISGHTALYWYRQSLGQGPEFLIYFQGTGAADDSGLPNDRFFAVRPEGSVSTLKIQRTERGDSAVYLCASSLSRAGDTEAFFGQGTRLTVV.